This T cell receptor (beta chain) was sequenced in a study of blood T cell repertoires in COVID-19 (dated by TCRdb to about 2020). Background for the entire study: The collaborator samples originated in the United States, Italy and Spain and spanned the acute and convalescent phases of COVID-19. The prospective study material was composed of cDNA or gDNA derived from T cells, B-cell-depleted T cells, or PBMCs. The dataset comprised deeply sampled blood TCRbeta repertoires from subjects exposed to, actively infected with, or recovered from COVID-19. A freely available public database, intended as a resource for researchers studying the immune response to SARS-CoV-2, is where the repertoires were released. Samples were obtained from the ongoing ImmuneRACE study (first 160 participants) and from some 1,300 subjects provided by 6 global collaborators. Sample metadata almost always included a de-identified subject ID, COVID-19 status, age in years and sex. HLA class I and class II types, where available, came from metadata supplied by the sample provider rather than from assay-based typing.

The immunoSEQ Assay, a bias-controlled multiplex PCR, was used to amplify TCRbeta CDR3 regions from genomic DNA. Per the source publication's procedure: Nucleated cell counts per sample were estimated from amplification of reference gene primers within the assay. To quantify the absolute abundance of each unique TCRbeta CDR3 rearrangement, sequence reads were collapsed and filtered. For each sample, productive Simpson clonality was calculated by taking the square root of Simpson's diversity index across productive rearrangements. TCRdb holds this immuneACCESS table with in-frame rearrangements only. Some clones are missing; in checked studies, unresolved V genes explain under half, and the rest has no known cause. V, J and clone size derive from that table, while D and trimming were established from the DNA sequence. The sample data list around 250,000 clones, and roughly 83% of these were observed just once. The ten top clones hold more than 9% of the sample.

Remarks on this clone: The specificity of this receptor is unknown. Base qualities were left out, and no much larger clone turns up one base away.

From a lookup of the germline V gene, CDR1 and CDR2 are SGHTA and FQGNSA. Relative to germline, V is missing 1 base and J is missing 5 bases, with 6 bases of the junction outside any gene match. From its cysteine to its phenylalanine, the CDR3 spans 16 amino acids. Only the CDR3 DNA stays, 48 bases, in frame from base 1. What the research found in general, with its limitations: The amount of clinical and demographic metadata varied by source and participant and was provided uncurated.

Each collaborating institution followed its own protocols to collect whole blood in K2EDTA tubes. For TCRbeta analysis, collaborators shipped samples as frozen whole blood, isolated PBMCs, or DNA extracted from either of those sample types. This clonotype was obtained from an older man with acute or convalescent COVID-19. The V and J genes are TRBV7-2 and TRBJ1-4, with TRBD1 matching 8 junction bases. Material for sequencing was peripheral blood. The nucleotide sequence reads TGTGCCAGCAGCTTAGATGGGACAGGAATAAATGAAAAACTGTTTTTT. Its coded protein is CASSLDGTGINEKLFF. The full variable domain, completed from the reference TRBV7-2 and TRBJ1-4 proteins outside the CDR3, reads GAGVSQSPSNKVTEKGKDVELRCDPISGHTALYWYRQSLGQGLEFLIYFQGNSAPDKSGLPSDRFSAERTGGSVSTLTIQRTQQEDSAVYLCASSLDGTGINEKLFFGSGTQLSVL.